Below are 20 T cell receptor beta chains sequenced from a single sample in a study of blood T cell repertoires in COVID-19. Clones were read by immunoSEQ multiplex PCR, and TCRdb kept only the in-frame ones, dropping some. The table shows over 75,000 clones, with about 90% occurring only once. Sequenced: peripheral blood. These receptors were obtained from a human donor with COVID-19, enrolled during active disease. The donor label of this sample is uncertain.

The CDR3 spells CASSHRVGRSYNEQFF. CDR3 in DNA: TGTGCCAGCAGCCACCGCGTGGGCCGCTCCTACAATGAGCAGTTCTTC. The chain employs TRBV2 and TRBJ2-1; D gene uncertain. This CDR3 is 16 amino acids long. Trimming took off 6 bases at V and 0 bases at J, with 15 bases between the two ends. CDR1 and CDR2 (germline): SNHLY, FYNNEI. Full variable domain (missing parts from reference TRBV2 and TRBJ2-1): EPEVTQTPSHQVTQMGQEVILRCVPISNHLYFYWYRQILGQKVEFLVSFYNNEISEKSEIFDDQFSVERPDGSNFTLKIRSTKLEDSAMYFCASSHRVGRSYNEQFFGPGTRLTVL.

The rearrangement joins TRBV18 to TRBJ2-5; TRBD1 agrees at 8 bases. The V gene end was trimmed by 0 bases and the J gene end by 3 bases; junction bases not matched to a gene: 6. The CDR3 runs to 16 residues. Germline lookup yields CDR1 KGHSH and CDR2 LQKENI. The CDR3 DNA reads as TGTGCCAGCTCACCACCTGGGGCAGGGGGCGAAGAGACCCAGTACTTC. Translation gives CASSPPGAGGEETQYF. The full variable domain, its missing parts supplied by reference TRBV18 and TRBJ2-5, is NAGVMQNPRHLVRRRGQEARLRCSPMKGHSHVYWYRQLPEEGLKFMVYLQKENIIDESGMPKERFSAEFPKEGPSILRIQQVVRGDSAAYFCASSPPGAGGEETQYFGPGTRLLVL.

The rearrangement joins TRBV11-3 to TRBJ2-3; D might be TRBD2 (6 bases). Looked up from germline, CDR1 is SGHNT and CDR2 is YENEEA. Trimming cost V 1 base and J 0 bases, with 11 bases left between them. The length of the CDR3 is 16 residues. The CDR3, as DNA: TGTGCCAGCAGCTTAGGACTAGAGGGGAGCACAGATACGCAGTATTTT. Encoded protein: CASSLGLEGSTDTQYF.

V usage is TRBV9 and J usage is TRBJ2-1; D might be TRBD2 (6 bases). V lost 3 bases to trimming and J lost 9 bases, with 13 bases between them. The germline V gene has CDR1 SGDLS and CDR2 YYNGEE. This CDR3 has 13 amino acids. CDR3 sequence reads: CASSDDGGTEQFF. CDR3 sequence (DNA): TGTGCCAGCAGCGACGACGGGGGAACTGAGCAGTTCTTC.

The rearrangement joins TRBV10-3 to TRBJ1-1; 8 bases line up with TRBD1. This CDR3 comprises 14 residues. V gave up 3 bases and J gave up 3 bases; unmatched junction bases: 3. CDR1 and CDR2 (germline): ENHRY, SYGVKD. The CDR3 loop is CAISETTGDTEAFF. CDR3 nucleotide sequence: TGTGCCATCAGTGAAACGACAGGGGACACTGAAGCTTTCTTT.

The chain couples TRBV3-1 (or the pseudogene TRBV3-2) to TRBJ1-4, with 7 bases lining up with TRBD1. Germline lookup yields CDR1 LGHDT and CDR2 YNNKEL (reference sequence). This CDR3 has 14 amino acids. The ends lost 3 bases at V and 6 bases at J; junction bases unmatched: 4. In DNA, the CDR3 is TGTGCCAGCAGCCAGGGACAGTGGGATGAAAAACTGTTTTTT. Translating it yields CASSQGQWDEKLFF.

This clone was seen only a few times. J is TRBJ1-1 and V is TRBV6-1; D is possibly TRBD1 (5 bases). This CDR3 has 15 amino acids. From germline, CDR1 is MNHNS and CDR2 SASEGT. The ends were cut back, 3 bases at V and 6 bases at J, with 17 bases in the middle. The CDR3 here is CASSEGGTFGPEAFF. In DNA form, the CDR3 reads TGTGCCAGCAGTGAGGGCGGGACCTTTGGGCCTGAAGCTTTCTTT.

The CDR3 DNA sequence: TGCAGTGCTAGTAGCGGGGTTAGCACAGATACGCAGTATTTT. Translated, it gives CSASSGVSTDTQYF. The chain joins TRBV20-1 to TRBJ2-3; TRBD2 matches 8 bases. The J segment lost 0 bases and the V segment lost 3 bases, leaving 2 bases of the junction unmatched. From germline, CDR1 is DFQATT and CDR2 SNEGSKA (reference sequence). The CDR3 length is 14 residues.

For the CDR3, the DNA is TGTGCCAGTGAAAAAAGGGGGCTTTCAGGTTCACCCCTCCACTTT. Translating gives CASEKRGLSGSPLHF. The chain carries TRBV6-5 and TRBJ1-6; 7 bases align to TRBD1. With 9 bases clipped from V and 9 bases from J, the junction kept 14 bases outside the gene matches. CDR1 is MNHEY and CDR2 is SVGAGI in the germline V gene. There are 15 residues in the CDR3.

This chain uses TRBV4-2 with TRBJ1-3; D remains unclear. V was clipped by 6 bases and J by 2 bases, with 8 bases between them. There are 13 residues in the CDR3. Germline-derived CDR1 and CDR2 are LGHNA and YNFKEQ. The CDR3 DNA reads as TGTGCCAGCAGATTTAGAACTGGAAACACCATATATTTT. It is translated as CASRFRTGNTIYF.

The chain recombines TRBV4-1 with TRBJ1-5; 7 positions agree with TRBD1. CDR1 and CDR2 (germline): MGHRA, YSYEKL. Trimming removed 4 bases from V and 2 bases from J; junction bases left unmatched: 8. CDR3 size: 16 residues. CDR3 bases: TGCGCCAGCAGCCCCGCACAGGGGATGGGCAATCAGCCCCAGCATTTT. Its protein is CASSPAQGMGNQPQHF.

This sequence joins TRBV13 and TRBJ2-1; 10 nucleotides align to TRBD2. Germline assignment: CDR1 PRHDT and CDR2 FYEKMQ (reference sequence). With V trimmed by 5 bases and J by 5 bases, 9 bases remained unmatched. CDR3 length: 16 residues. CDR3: CASSPTLAGANNEQFF. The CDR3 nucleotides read TGTGCCAGCAGCCCCACCCTAGCGGGGGCCAACAATGAGCAGTTCTTC.

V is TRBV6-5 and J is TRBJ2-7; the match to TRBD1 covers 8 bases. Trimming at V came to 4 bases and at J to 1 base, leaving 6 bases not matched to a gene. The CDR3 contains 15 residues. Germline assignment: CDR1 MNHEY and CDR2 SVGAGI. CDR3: CASSSDRGQSYEQYF. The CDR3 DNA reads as TGTGCCAGCAGTTCCGACAGGGGTCAATCCTACGAGCAGTACTTC.

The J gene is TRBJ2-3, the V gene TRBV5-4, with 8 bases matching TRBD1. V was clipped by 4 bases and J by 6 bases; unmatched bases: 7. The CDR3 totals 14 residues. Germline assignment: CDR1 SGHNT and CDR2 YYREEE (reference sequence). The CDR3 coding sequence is TGTGCCAGCAGCGCCCCAGGGGGCGGGGATACGCAGTATTTT. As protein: CASSAPGGGDTQYF. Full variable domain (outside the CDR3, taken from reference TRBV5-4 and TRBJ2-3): ETGVTQSPTHLIKTRGQQVTLRCSSQSGHNTVSWYQQALGQGPQFIFQYYREEENGRGNFPPRFSGLQFPNYSSELNVNALELDDSALYLCASSAPGGGDTQYFGPGTRLTVL.

Here the CDR3 reads CASSLQGMNTEAFF. In DNA, the CDR3 is TGTGCCAGCAGTCTACAGGGGATGAACACTGAAGCTTTCTTT. V usage is TRBV13 and J usage is TRBJ1-1; 7 bases match TRBD1. This CDR3 comprises 14 residues. Germline V gene data show CDR1 as PRHDT and CDR2 as FYEKMQ (reference sequence). Trimming took 6 bases from V and 0 from J; bases not matched to a gene: 4.

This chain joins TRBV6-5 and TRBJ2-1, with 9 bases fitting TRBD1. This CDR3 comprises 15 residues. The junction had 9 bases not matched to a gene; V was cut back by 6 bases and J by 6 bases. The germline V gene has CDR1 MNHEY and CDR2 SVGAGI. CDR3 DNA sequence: TGTGCCAGCAGCAACCGAAACAGGGGGCGCAATGAGCAGTTCTTC. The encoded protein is CASSNRNRGRNEQFF.

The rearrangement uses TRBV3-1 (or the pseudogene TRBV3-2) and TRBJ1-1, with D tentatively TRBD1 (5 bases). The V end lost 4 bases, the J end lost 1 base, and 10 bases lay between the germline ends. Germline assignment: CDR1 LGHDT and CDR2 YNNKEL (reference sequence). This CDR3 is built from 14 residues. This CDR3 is CASSPTGGNTEAFF. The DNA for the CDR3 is TGTGCCAGCAGCCCGACGGGGGGGAACACTGAAGCTTTCTTT.

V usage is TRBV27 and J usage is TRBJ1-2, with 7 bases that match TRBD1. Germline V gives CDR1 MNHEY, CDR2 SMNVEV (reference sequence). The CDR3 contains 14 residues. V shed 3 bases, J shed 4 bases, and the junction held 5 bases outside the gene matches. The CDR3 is CASSFRQGGYGYTF. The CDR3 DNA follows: TGTGCCAGCAGTTTCCGACAGGGCGGCTATGGCTACACCTTC.

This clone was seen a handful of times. The CDR3 DNA reads TGCGCCAGCAGCCGGTCGGGACAGGGGGCACGACAGCCCCAGCATTTT. Residues: CASSRSGQGARQPQHF. The rearrangement uses TRBV4-1 and TRBJ1-5; the match to TRBD1 covers 12 bases. The CDR3 runs to 16 residues. The V gene end was trimmed by 4 bases and the J gene end by 7 bases; junction bases not matched to a gene: 8. Germline assignment: CDR1 MGHRA and CDR2 YSYEKL.

This CDR3 is CASSLTGSYEQYF. CDR3 sequence (DNA): TGTGCCAGCAGCCTAACAGGGTCCTACGAGCAGTACTTC. J is TRBJ2-7 and V is TRBV6-5; maybe TRBD1 (6 bases). CDR1 MNHEY and CDR2 SVGAGI come from the germline V gene. V was cut by 6 bases and J by 1 base, with 10 bases left in between. This CDR3 contains 13 residues.